A selection of T cell receptor beta chains follows, all from one sample in a study of CD4 and CD8 cells across lung adenocarcinoma regions. TCRdb re-called the PCR reads through MiXCR, storing one row per CDR3 protein. The sample records 20,000 to 25,000 distinct CDR3 sequences, about 50% being singletons. The sample consisted of CD8+ T cells from the center of a lung tumor. These receptors originate from a female donor with lung adenocarcinoma. The CD4 and CD8 labels of this study may be unreliable. Both conserved end residues are part of each CDR3. The order of the fields is clone size, J gene, V gene, D gene, CDR3 protein, CDR3 DNA. A D gene is named only where the DNA matches it firmly. Some rows mark clone size as missing; the rest say once, few, many or name a class of expanded clone.

clone size: .
J gene: TRBJ2-3
V gene: TRBV5-1
D gene: .
CDR3 protein: CASTREYTDTQYF
CDR3 DNA: TGCGCCAGCACGAGGGAGTACACAGATACGCAGTATTTT

clone size: .
J gene: TRBJ2-1
V gene: TRBV7-2
D gene: .
CDR3 protein: CASSAASALYNEQFF
CDR3 DNA: TGTGCCAGCAGCGCAGCTAGCGCCCTGTACAATGAGCAGTTCTTC

clone size: .
J gene: TRBJ2-3
V gene: TRBV5-6
D gene: .
CDR3 protein: CASTSSGGGGKNIQYF
CDR3 DNA: TGTGCCAGCACCTCGTCCGGGGGCGGCGGCAAAAACATTCAGTATTTT

clone size: .
J gene: TRBJ2-5
V gene: TRBV6-5
D gene: .
CDR3 protein: CARGYGGRDKETQYF
CDR3 DNA: TGTGCCAGGGGTTACGGGGGGCGTGACAAAGAGACGCAGTACTTC

clone size: .
J gene: TRBJ2-3
V gene: TRBV7-6
D gene: .
CDR3 protein: CASSLSPQSFTDTQYF
CDR3 DNA: TGTGCCAGCAGCTTATCGCCCCAGAGTTTCACAGATACGCAGTATTTT

clone size: .
J gene: TRBJ2-2
V gene: TRBV6-5
D gene: TRBD1
CDR3 protein: CASSYRQGATGELFF
CDR3 DNA: TGTGCCAGCAGTTACCGGCAGGGGGCGACCGGGGAGCTGTTTTTT

clone size: medium-sized
J gene: TRBJ2-3
V gene: TRBV6-1
D gene: TRBD1
CDR3 protein: CASSAGQGYADTQYF
CDR3 DNA: TGTGCCAGCAGTGCGGGACAGGGGTACGCAGATACGCAGTATTTT

clone size: .
J gene: TRBJ1-2
V gene: TRBV6-1
D gene: .
CDR3 protein: CASQPRGGDYGYTF
CDR3 DNA: TGTGCCAGCCAACCCCGCGGGGGGGACTATGGCTACACCTTC

clone size: few
J gene: TRBJ2-7
V gene: TRBV7-2
D gene: TRBD2
CDR3 protein: CASSLGGGGGTYEQYF
CDR3 DNA: TGTGCCAGCAGCTTAGGAGGCGGCGGGGGGACCTACGAGCAGTACTTC

clone size: .
J gene: TRBJ2-4
V gene: TRBV27
D gene: .
CDR3 protein: CGRGPTNMQYF
CDR3 DNA: TGTGGGCGCGGTCCCACAAATATGCAGTACTTT

clone size: .
J gene: TRBJ2-3
V gene: TRBV27
D gene: TRBD2
CDR3 protein: CAGGGGGRAADTQYF
CDR3 DNA: TGTGCCGGGGGCGGCGGGGGGAGAGCCGCAGATACGCAGTATTTC

clone size: medium-sized
J gene: TRBJ1-1
V gene: TRBV27
D gene: .
CDR3 protein: CASHKLENTEAFF
CDR3 DNA: TGTGCCAGCCATAAACTAGAGAACACTGAAGCTTTCTTT

clone size: many
J gene: TRBJ2-1
V gene: TRBV4-1
D gene: TRBD2
CDR3 protein: CASSQTSGRRGEQFF
CDR3 DNA: TGCGCCAGCAGCCAAACTAGCGGGAGGAGAGGTGAGCAGTTCTTC

clone size: .
J gene: TRBJ2-5
V gene: TRBV10-3
D gene: .
CDR3 protein: CGVGDGARGVDTQYF
CDR3 DNA: TGTGGCGTGGGGGACGGGGCGCGTGGGGTAGATACCCAGTACTTC

clone size: many
J gene: TRBJ2-2
V gene: TRBV6-2/TRBV6-3
D gene: .
CDR3 protein: CASSESLLALNTGELFF
CDR3 DNA: TGTGCCAGCAGTGAGAGTTTACTAGCCCTAAACACCGGGGAGCTGTTTTTT

clone size: .
J gene: TRBJ2-3
V gene: TRBV3-1
D gene: .
CDR3 protein: CASSGPDTQYF
CDR3 DNA: TGTGCCAGCAGCGGCCCAGATACGCAGTATTTT

clone size: .
J gene: TRBJ2-7
V gene: TRBV10-1
D gene: .
CDR3 protein: CASSDRGYEQYF
CDR3 DNA: TGCGCCAGCAGTGATCGGGGCTACGAGCAGTACTTC

clone size: .
J gene: TRBJ2-4
V gene: TRBV27
D gene: .
CDR3 protein: CASGSGVGAKDTQYF
CDR3 DNA: TGTGCCAGCGGGTCGGGGGTGGGAGCCAAAGATACTCAGTATTTC

clone size: .
J gene: TRBJ2-6
V gene: TRBV19
D gene: .
CDR3 protein: CASLFRADSGANVLTF
CDR3 DNA: TGTGCCAGTCTTTTTAGGGCTGACTCTGGGGCCAACGTCCTGACTTTC

clone size: .
J gene: TRBJ2-3
V gene: TRBV6-1
D gene: TRBD2
CDR3 protein: CASSELAVLTDEQYF
CDR3 DNA: TGTGCCAGCAGTGAACTAGCGGTGCTCACCGATGAGCAGTATTTT

clone size: .
J gene: TRBJ2-3
V gene: TRBV10-1
D gene: .
CDR3 protein: CASRGVRDKDTQYF
CDR3 DNA: TGCGCCAGCAGGGGGGTGCGAGACAAAGATACGCAGTATTTC

clone size: few
J gene: TRBJ2-2
V gene: TRBV27
D gene: .
CDR3 protein: CASFGRPANTGELFF
CDR3 DNA: TGTGCCAGTTTTGGCCGCCCCGCGAACACCGGGGAGCTGTTTTTT

clone size: .
J gene: TRBJ2-2
V gene: TRBV6-1
D gene: TRBD1
CDR3 protein: CASKGTGITGELFF
CDR3 DNA: TGTGCCAGCAAAGGGACAGGGATTACCGGGGAGCTGTTTTTT

clone size: .
J gene: TRBJ2-3
V gene: TRBV6-1
D gene: .
CDR3 protein: CASGERVGDTQYF
CDR3 DNA: TGTGCCAGCGGGGAGCGAGTCGGAGATACGCAGTATTTT

clone size: few
J gene: TRBJ2-7
V gene: TRBV5-1
D gene: .
CDR3 protein: CASSWTAAYEQYF
CDR3 DNA: TGCGCCAGCAGCTGGACAGCGGCCTACGAGCAGTACTTC

clone size: few
J gene: TRBJ2-7
V gene: TRBV6-1
D gene: .
CDR3 protein: CASSEMTGGAYEQYF
CDR3 DNA: TGTGCCAGCAGTGAGATGACAGGTGGAGCCTACGAGCAGTACTTC

clone size: few
J gene: TRBJ2-1
V gene: TRBV6-5
D gene: .
CDR3 protein: CASSYSGTPPNEQFF
CDR3 DNA: TGTGCCAGCAGTTACTCCGGGACCCCACCCAATGAGCAGTTCTTC

clone size: .
J gene: TRBJ2-3
V gene: TRBV27
D gene: .
CDR3 protein: CASIQGGSDEDTQYF
CDR3 DNA: TGTGCCAGCATTCAGGGGGGCAGTGATGAAGATACGCAGTATTTT

clone size: many
J gene: TRBJ2-1
V gene: TRBV20-1
D gene: .
CDR3 protein: CSASGPSRVQFF
CDR3 DNA: TGCAGTGCTAGTGGTCCTAGCAGAGTGCAGTTCTTC

clone size: .
J gene: TRBJ2-5
V gene: TRBV6-1
D gene: .
CDR3 protein: CASSPRDLGKQTQYF
CDR3 DNA: TGTGCCAGCAGTCCCCGGGACCTGGGGAAGCAGACCCAGTACTTC

clone size: many
J gene: TRBJ2-1
V gene: TRBV12-3/TRBV12-4
D gene: TRBD2
CDR3 protein: CASSLLTSGYVQGYNEQFF
CDR3 DNA: TGTGCCAGCAGTTTATTAACTAGCGGATACGTACAGGGATACAATGAGCAGTTCTTC

clone size: .
J gene: TRBJ2-4
V gene: TRBV2
D gene: .
CDR3 protein: CAMLGGTDQDTQYF
CDR3 DNA: TGTGCGATGCTCGGGGGCACTGACCAAGACACTCAGTACTTC

clone size: .
J gene: TRBJ2-3
V gene: TRBV6-1
D gene: TRBD2
CDR3 protein: CASSRAGSSTDTQYF
CDR3 DNA: TGTGCCAGCAGCCGAGCGGGATCGAGCACAGATACGCAGTATTTT

clone size: .
J gene: TRBJ2-7
V gene: TRBV6-5
D gene: .
CDR3 protein: CASSYGQTYEQYF
CDR3 DNA: TGTGCCAGCAGTTATGGGCAAACCTACGAGCAGTACTTC

clone size: .
J gene: TRBJ2-5
V gene: TRBV6-1
D gene: .
CDR3 protein: CASRKRSSKETQYF
CDR3 DNA: TGTGCCAGTCGAAAAAGGAGCTCGAAAGAGACCCAGTACTTC